This T cell receptor beta chain was documented in a study of metastatic and nonmetastatic thyroid tumors (dated by TCRdb to about 2020). In the study overall: Repertoires from peripheral blood and from tumor or nodule tissue samples of malignant and benign thyroid patients were compared. Findings and caveats that apply to the study as a whole: In both blood and tumor samples, TCR beta diversity was reported to be significantly higher in malignant tumors than in benign nodules.

This clone was seen at least ten times. Its cognate antigen has yet to be identified. No base quality values were provided; no much bigger clone lies one nucleotide off. Library prep was done by PCR. The sequencer was an Illumina HiSeq 4000. High-throughput sequencing was used to profile the TCR beta-chain CDR3 region of every patient. Under the source paper's analysis protocol: A classifier to discriminate distant-metastatic papillary thyroid cancer patients was built from CDR3 differences across clinicopathological groups. Repertoire diversity was assessed with the Shannon index, and tumor-blood repertoire similarity with the Morisita-Horn index. TCRdb's own reprocessing of the public reads used fastp at Q25 and MiXCR and kept productive beta chains. For this entry, the V and J calls and clone size follow TCRdb and not the study's own pipeline. In this sample the table shows some 33,000 clones, 6% to 9.5% of which occur a single time. The ten biggest clones cover 40% to 50% of the sample.

The germline V gene (reference sequence) specifies LNHNV as CDR1 and YYDKDF as CDR2. Taken from cysteine to phenylalanine, the CDR3 has 16 residues. Only the CDR3 part of the read is kept: 48 bases, read in frame from the first base. Trimming removed 5 bases from V and 2 bases from J, leaving 16 bases between the germline ends. None of the patients had been given any treatment before thyroid surgery. Using T-cell receptor beta sequencing, the study looked back at clinical samples from patients collected from about 2011 to 2018. The receptor's source is a female donor with papillary thyroid cancer or a benign thyroid nodule (not recorded which). Some clones in this sample may be carry-over from other donors' samples. Sequenced sample: blood. The chain links TRBV15 with TRBJ2-1, with the D call perhaps TRBD1 or TRBD2, each one matching 6 bases. The DNA sequence is given as TGTGCCACCAGCCTCGCCAGGGGCGGGGCCTACAATGAGCAGTTCTTC. Protein translation: CATSLARGGAYNEQFF.